One TCR beta chain is described in this entry. What it binds is not known. Per germline, CDR1 MNHEY and CDR2 SVGAGI. The CDR3 is made up of 14 amino acids. This specimen comes from a study of blood T cells in healthy people across ages. Overall study findings and caveats: Relative to aged donors, long-lived donors carried more naive CD4+ cells and displayed higher diversity. With unsorted PBMCs, a conclusive comparison of naive versus antigen-experienced cells was not possible.

With a J-beta primer mix and a sample-barcoded 5' primer, a second PCR ran about 7 to 12 cycles. TCRdb used MiXCR to reprocess the 5' RACE reads, holding one entry per CDR3 protein. Among 750,000 to 950,000 distinct CDR3 sequences, roughly 50% were seen once, and the ten largest hold 41%. Sequencing was carried out using blood. This receptor was obtained from an elderly man in good health. The rearrangement joins TRBV6-5 to TRBJ2-5, with 7 nucleotides matching TRBD1. The J call may be wrong; the DNA end is better matched by TRBJ2-7. Here the CDR3 reads CASSYPGQPYEQYF. Here the CDR3 DNA reads TGTGCCAGCAGTTACCCGGGACAGCCTTACGAGCAGTACTTC.